Below are 23 T cell receptor beta chains sequenced from a single sample in a study of CD8+CD57+ T cells in acquired aplastic anemia. Sequencing was done on patients that had shown CD8+CD57+ cell expansion by flow cytometry. Both TCR beta VDJ combination and CDR3 sequence profiling were carried out. Genomic DNA was the template for this profiling. TCRdb ran MiXCR on the reads and lists one entry per CDR3 protein. The repertoire holds 150,000 or so distinct CDR3 sequences, approximately 44% seen once, with 3.2% in the top ten. Material: sorted CD4+, CD8+, or CD8+CD57+ T cells (not recorded which) from PBMCs. The receptors here all came from a human donor with aplastic anemia.

This clonotype was counted many times. The J gene is TRBJ1-1, the V gene TRBV5-1; D is unresolved. Germline CDR1 and CDR2: SGHRS and YFSETQ. V shed 0 bases and J shed 6 bases, with 12 bases lying between them. The CDR3 totals 14 residues. Here the CDR3 reads CASSLGGLIAEAFF. The CDR3 DNA is TGCGCCAGCAGCTTGGGCGGGCTGATCGCTGAAGCTTTCTTT.

Details on this clonotype: This may arise from a read error, as a much more abundant clone is one base away. The gene calls are TRBV12-3 or TRBV12-4 and TRBJ1-1; D perhaps matches TRBD1 (5 bases). The CDR3 spans 13 residues. Trimming removed 3 bases from V and 6 bases from J, with 11 bases in between. The CDR3 DNA sequence: TGTGCCAGCAGTTTCGAGGGGTTTGCTGAAGCTTTCTTT. Its translation is CASSFEGFAEAFF.

J is TRBJ2-3 and V is TRBV30; 10 bases fit TRBD2. J gave up 6 bases and V 5 bases, and 5 bases lay outside the gene matches. The CDR3 covers 13 residues. Germline CDR1 and CDR2: GTSNPN and SVGIG (reference sequence). CDR3 region: CAWGAGLADTQYF. The CDR3 DNA reads as TGTGCCTGGGGAGCGGGACTAGCGGATACGCAGTATTTT. Combining the CDR3 with reference TRBV30 and TRBJ2-3 gives the whole variable domain SQTIHQWPATLVQPVGSPLSLECTVEGTSNPNLYWYRQAAGRGLQLLFYSVGIGQISSEVPQNLSASRPQDRQFILSSKKLLLSDSGFYLCAWGAGLADTQYFGPGTRLTVL.

V usage is TRBV19 and J usage is TRBJ1-5; tentative D call: TRBD1 (5 bases). CDR1 is LNHDA and CDR2 is SQIVND in the germline V gene (reference sequence). The CDR3 is 13 residues long. Between the trimmed V and J ends, which lost 11 bases and 13 bases, there was a span of 24 bases. CDR3 nucleotides: TGTGCCCTCCAAGCCCCGGGACTAGCGACACAGCATTTT. Protein sequence: CALQAPGLATQHF.

On this clonotype: A read error is possible here, since a much larger clone lies one base away. This chain connects TRBV5-1 to TRBJ1-1; D is possibly TRBD1 (6 bases). Germline CDR1 and CDR2: SGHRS and YFSETQ. The CDR3 consists of 13 residues. V lost 3 bases and J lost 5, with 11 bases in between. The CDR3 sequence: CASSSKQGTEAFF. The CDR3 nucleotides read TGCGCCAGCAGCTCCAAACAGGGAACTGAAGCTTTCTTT. The full variable domain, its missing parts supplied by reference TRBV5-1 and TRBJ1-1, is KAGVTQTPRYLIKTRGQQVTLSCSPISGHRSVSWYQQTPGQGLQFLFEYFSETQRNKGNFPGRFSGRQFSNSRSEMNVSTLELGDSALYLCASSSKQGTEAFFGQGTRLTVV.

CDR3 DNA: TGTGCCATCAGGGACCGACAGGAGGACTTTCGGGAGCAGTACTTC. Translated: CAIRDRQEDFREQYF. The gene calls are TRBV10-3 and TRBJ2-7; TRBD1 is a possible D gene (6 bases). The V gene's germline CDR1 is ENHRY and CDR2 SYGVKD. The CDR3 spans 15 residues. V lost 6 bases and J 7 bases, leaving 22 bases between the germline ends.

This rearrangement joins TRBV10-3 to TRBJ1-5; weak D call: TRBD1 (5 bases). Trimming removed 5 bases at V and 7 bases at J, with 12 bases between. CDR3 length: 13 residues. Per germline, CDR1 ENHRY and CDR2 SYGVKD. This CDR3 is CAISPWGDQPQHF. The CDR3 DNA reads TGTGCCATCAGTCCCTGGGGGGACCAGCCCCAGCATTTT.

This clonotype was counted at least ten times. This chain links TRBV5-1 with TRBJ2-7; tentatively, D is TRBD2 (6 bases). The ends were cut back, 4 bases at V and 3 bases at J, with 14 bases in the middle. CDR1 SGHRS and CDR2 YFSETQ come from the germline V gene. The CDR3 covers 14 residues. CDR3 bases: TGCGCCAGCAGCGCCGGGACTTACCGCTACGAGCAGTACTTC. Protein: CASSAGTYRYEQYF.

The chain uses TRBV29-1 and TRBJ2-7, with a weak D call TRBD2 (6 bases). Per germline, CDR1 SQVTM and CDR2 ANQGSEA. V gave up 6 bases and J gave up 3 bases, with 12 bases separating them. The length of the CDR3 is 12 residues. CDR3 sequence (DNA): TGCAGCGTCGGTTTCGGGGGCTACGAGCAGTACTTC. The encoded protein is CSVGFGGYEQYF.

This clonotype was picked up many times. The gene calls are TRBV9 and TRBJ2-5; D is undetermined. Per the germline V gene, CDR1 is SGDLS and CDR2 is YYNGEE. V lost 7 bases and J 3 bases, leaving 13 bases between the germline ends. The CDR3 contains 13 residues. The CDR3 DNA reads TGTGCCAGCGGACCCGTGCCGGAAGAGACCCAGTACTTC. As protein: CASGPVPEETQYF.

This clonotype was seen repeatedly, ten times or more. The V call is TRBV19, the J call TRBJ1-2, with D uncertain. The V and J ends lost 6 bases and 6 bases respectively, with 20 bases between them. CDR3 length: 15 residues. The germline V gene encodes CDR1 LNHDA and CDR2 SQIVND (reference sequence). CDR3 nucleotide sequence: TGTGCCAGTAGATCCGGGGAGATCGAAGCACATGGCTACACCTTC. Protein: CASRSGEIEAHGYTF.

This clonotype was seen repeatedly, ten times or more. The chain employs TRBV12-3 or TRBV12-4 and TRBJ1-2, with D possibly being TRBD1 (5 bases). CDR3 size: 14 residues. V was shortened by 2 bases and J by 8 bases, with 15 bases between the two germline ends. The CDR3 region has the DNA TGTGCCAGCAGTTTACCCCCCGGGGCCGAGGGCTACACCTTC. Its translation: CASSLPPGAEGYTF.

Only one count was recorded for this clonotype. One end of the junction is discordant with germline, which a read error may explain. Written as DNA, the CDR3 is TGTGCCAGCAGTGAAGGGCTAGAGACCCAGTACTTT. It specifies CASSEGLETQYF. V gene TRBV6-1 combines with J gene TRBJ2-5; D is undetermined. Germline-derived CDR1 and CDR2 are MNHNS and SASEGT. This CDR3 region has 12 residues.

The rearrangement uses TRBV25-1 and TRBJ1-3; D is undetermined. This CDR3 contains 17 residues. CDR1 and CDR2 from the germline V gene are MGHDK and SYGVNS. V lost 6 bases and J lost 0, with 18 bases in between. In DNA form, the CDR3 reads TGTGCCAGCAGCTTCAACGGGAGGCTGTGCTCTGGAAACACCATATATTTT. Translating gives CASSFNGRLCSGNTIYF.

As concerns this clonotype: Since no conserved phenylalanine or tryptophan closes the CDR3, a read error is the likely cause. The rearrangement links TRBV9 to TRBJ2-3; D possibly uses TRBD1 or TRBD2 (5 bases each). V lost 0 bases to trimming and J lost 10 bases, with 15 bases between them. Germline loops: CDR1 SGDLS, CDR2 YYNGEE. The CDR3 has 14 residues. The CDR3 DNA follows: TGTGCCAGCAGCGTAGGGGGGACCGGAGGTGCGCAGTATCTT. Amino acids: CASSVGGTGGAQYL.

The V call is TRBV15, the J call TRBJ1-2; 9 nucleotides agree with TRBD1. From germline, CDR1 is LNHNV and CDR2 YYDKDF (reference sequence). Losses at the gene ends were 3 bases for V and 4 bases for J; bases not matched to a gene: 6. This CDR3 region has 15 residues. In nucleotides, the CDR3 is TGTGCCACCAGCAGCTTGGACAGGGGATCCTATGGCTACACCTTC. As protein: CATSSLDRGSYGYTF.

This chain links TRBV10-3 with TRBJ1-2, with 8 bases fitting TRBD1. V was clipped by 6 bases and J by 4 bases; unmatched bases: 4. This CDR3 region has 13 residues. Per the germline V gene, CDR1 is ENHRY and CDR2 is SYGVKD. The CDR3: CAIRDTGGYGYTF. In DNA form, the CDR3 reads TGTGCCATCAGGGACACAGGGGGCTATGGCTACACCTTC.

This clonotype was counted at least ten times. This sequence may be a read error, since a much larger clone differs from it by one base. The chain uses TRBV4-2 and TRBJ1-2, with D unresolved. This CDR3 comprises 13 residues. CDR1 and CDR2 (germline): LGHNA, YNFKEQ. V shed 0 bases and J shed 4 bases, with 6 bases lying between them. The CDR3 bases are TGTGCCAGCAGCCAAGATAACAGCTATGGCTACACCTTC. Amino acids: CASSQDNSYGYTF.

Many counts were recorded for this clonotype. The chain links TRBV15 to TRBJ2-1; 14 bases fit TRBD2. This CDR3 has 15 amino acids. Trimming at V came to 5 bases and at J to 10 bases, leaving 7 bases not matched to a gene. Germline CDR1 reads LNHNV; CDR2 reads YYDKDF (reference sequence). The CDR3 loop reads CATSGPTSGRGEQFF. CDR3 in DNA: TGTGCCACCAGCGGGCCGACTAGCGGGAGGGGCGAGCAGTTCTTC.

As concerns this clonotype: This clone may be a read error of a much larger clone one base away. The conserved phenylalanine or tryptophan is not found at the CDR3 terminus, so this likely reflects a read error. The V call is TRBV6-2 or TRBV6-3, the J call TRBJ2-7; D might be TRBD2 (5 bases). Trimming removed 3 bases from V and 7 bases from J, with 10 bases in between. The CDR3 has 12 amino acids. CDR1 and CDR2 (germline): MNHEY, SVGEGT. The DNA for the CDR3 is TGTGCCAGCAGTTATGTAGGGAGTGAGCAGTACCTC. Translated, it gives CASSYVGSEQYL.

The chain couples TRBV2 to TRBJ2-7; D is uncertain. CDR1 is SNHLY, CDR2 FYNNEI, per germline. The CDR3 sequence is 13 residues long. The germline V and J ends were trimmed by 4 bases and 2 bases, with 9 bases remaining between them. The CDR3 region has the DNA TGTGCCAGCAGTGCCCAGGCGCCCTACGAGCAGTACTTC. This gives the protein CASSAQAPYEQYF.

CDR3 nucleotides: TGCAGTGAGGGAAACGGGGGACCCGACAATGAGCAGTTCTTC. It yields the protein CSEGNGGPDNEQFF. The rearrangement joins TRBV20-1 to TRBJ2-1, with D possibly TRBD2 on 6 matching bases. The CDR3 consists of 14 residues. CDR1 DFQATT and CDR2 SNEGSKA come from the germline V gene (reference sequence). The V end was cut by 7 bases, the J end by 5 bases, with 18 bases between.

As regards this clonotype: A much larger clonotype is one base distant, so this may be a read error. The J gene is TRBJ1-5, the V gene TRBV6-5; D may be TRBD1 (5 bases). This CDR3 comprises 15 residues. Trimming removed 0 bases from V and 3 bases from J, with 9 bases in between. The germline V gene encodes CDR1 MNHEY and CDR2 SVGAGI. The CDR3 loop reads CASSYSGALNQPQHF. In DNA, the CDR3 is TGTGCCAGCAGTTACTCCGGGGCCCTCAATCAGCCCCAGCATTTT.